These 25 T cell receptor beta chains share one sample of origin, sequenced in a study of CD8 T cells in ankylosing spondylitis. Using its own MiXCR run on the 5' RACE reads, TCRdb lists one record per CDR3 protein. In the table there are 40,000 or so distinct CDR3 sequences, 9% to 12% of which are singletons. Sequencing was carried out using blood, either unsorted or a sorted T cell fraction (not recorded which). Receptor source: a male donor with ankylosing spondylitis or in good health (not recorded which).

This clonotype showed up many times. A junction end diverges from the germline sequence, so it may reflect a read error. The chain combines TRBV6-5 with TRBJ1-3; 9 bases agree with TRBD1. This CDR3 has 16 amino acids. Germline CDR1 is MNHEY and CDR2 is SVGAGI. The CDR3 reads CASRYSDRGVGNTIYF. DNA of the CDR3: TGTGCCAGCAGATACTCGGACAGGGGTGTCGGAAACACCATATATTTT.

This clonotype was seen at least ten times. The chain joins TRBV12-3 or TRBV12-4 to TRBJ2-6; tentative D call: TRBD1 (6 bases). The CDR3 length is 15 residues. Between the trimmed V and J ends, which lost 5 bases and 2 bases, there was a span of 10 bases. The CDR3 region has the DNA TGTGCCAGCAGTCCCAGGGGAACTGGGGCCAACGTCCTGACTTTC. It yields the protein CASSPRGTGANVLTF.

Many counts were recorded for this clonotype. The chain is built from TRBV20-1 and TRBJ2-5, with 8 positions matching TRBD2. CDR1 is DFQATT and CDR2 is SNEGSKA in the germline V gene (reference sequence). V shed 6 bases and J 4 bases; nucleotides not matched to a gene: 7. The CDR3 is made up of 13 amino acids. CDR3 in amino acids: CSAVAGRGETQYF. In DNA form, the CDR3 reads TGCAGTGCCGTAGCGGGGAGGGGAGAGACCCAGTACTTC.

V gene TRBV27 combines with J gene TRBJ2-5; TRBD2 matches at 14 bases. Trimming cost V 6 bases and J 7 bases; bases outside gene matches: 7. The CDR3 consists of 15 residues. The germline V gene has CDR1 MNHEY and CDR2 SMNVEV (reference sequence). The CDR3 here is CASRGLAGVSGTQYF. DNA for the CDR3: TGTGCCAGCAGGGGACTAGCGGGAGTCTCGGGGACCCAGTACTTC.

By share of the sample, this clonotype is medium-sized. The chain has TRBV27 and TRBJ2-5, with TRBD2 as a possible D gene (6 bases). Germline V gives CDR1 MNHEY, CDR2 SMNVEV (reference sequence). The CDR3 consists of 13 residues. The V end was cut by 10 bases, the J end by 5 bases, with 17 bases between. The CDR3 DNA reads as TGTGCCACCAGGGCTGGGGGGTGGGAGACCCAGTACTTC. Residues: CATRAGGWETQYF.

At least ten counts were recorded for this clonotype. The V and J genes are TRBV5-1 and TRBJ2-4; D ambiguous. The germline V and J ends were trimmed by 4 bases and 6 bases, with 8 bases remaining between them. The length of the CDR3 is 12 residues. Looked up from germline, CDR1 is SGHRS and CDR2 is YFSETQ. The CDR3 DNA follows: TGCGCCAGCAGCCTACCCTCAAACATTCAGTACTTC. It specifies CASSLPSNIQYF.

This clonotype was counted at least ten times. CDR3 nucleotides: TGTGCCAGCAGCTTAGAACCAGCGGGAGTTCTCAATGAGCAGTTCTTC. Encoded protein: CASSLEPAGVLNEQFF. This chain joins TRBV7-6 and TRBJ2-1, with 8 bases matching TRBD2. The CDR3 length is 16 residues. Germline values: CDR1 SGHVS, CDR2 FNYEAQ. Losses at the gene ends were 1 base for V and 6 bases for J; bases not matched to a gene: 8.

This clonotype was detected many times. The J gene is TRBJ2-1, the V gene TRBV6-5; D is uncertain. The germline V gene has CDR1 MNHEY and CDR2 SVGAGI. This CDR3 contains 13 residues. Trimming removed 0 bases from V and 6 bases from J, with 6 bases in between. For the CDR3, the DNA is TGTGCCAGCAGTTACTCGACGGTCAATGAGCAGTTCTTC. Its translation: CASSYSTVNEQFF.

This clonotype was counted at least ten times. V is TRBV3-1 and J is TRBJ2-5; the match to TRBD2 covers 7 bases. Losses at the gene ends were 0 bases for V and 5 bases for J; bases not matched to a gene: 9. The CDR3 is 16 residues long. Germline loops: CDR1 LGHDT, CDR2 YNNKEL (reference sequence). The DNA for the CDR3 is TGTGCCAGCAGCCAAGATGGGGGGGAGACAATGGAGACCCAGTACTTC. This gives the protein CASSQDGGETMETQYF.

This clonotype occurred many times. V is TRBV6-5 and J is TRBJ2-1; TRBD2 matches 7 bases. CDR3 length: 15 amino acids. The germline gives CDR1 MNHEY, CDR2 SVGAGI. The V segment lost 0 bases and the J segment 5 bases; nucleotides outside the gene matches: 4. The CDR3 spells CASSYSLAEDNEQFF. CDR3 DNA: TGTGCCAGCAGTTACTCGCTAGCGGAGGACAATGAGCAGTTCTTC.

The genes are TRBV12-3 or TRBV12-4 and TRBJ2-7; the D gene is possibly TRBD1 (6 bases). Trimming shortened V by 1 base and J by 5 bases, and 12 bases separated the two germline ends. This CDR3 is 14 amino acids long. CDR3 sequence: CASSLVQGVNEQYF. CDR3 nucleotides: TGTGCCAGCAGTTTAGTACAGGGTGTGAACGAGCAGTACTTC.

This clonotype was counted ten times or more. The CDR3 loop reads CSARVGKTSASNEQFF. As DNA, the CDR3 is TGCAGTGCTAGAGTGGGGAAGACTAGCGCCTCGAATGAGCAGTTCTTC. The genes are TRBV20-1 and TRBJ2-1; 8 nucleotides agree with TRBD2. CDR1 is DFQATT and CDR2 is SNEGSKA in the germline V gene (reference sequence). The trim removed 1 base at V and 7 bases at J, leaving 12 bases unmatched. The CDR3 runs 16 residues.

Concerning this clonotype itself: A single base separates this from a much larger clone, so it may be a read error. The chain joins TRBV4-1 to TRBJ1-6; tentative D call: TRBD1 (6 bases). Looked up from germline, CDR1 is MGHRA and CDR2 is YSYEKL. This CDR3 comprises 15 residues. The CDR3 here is CASGQEGTRGSPLHF. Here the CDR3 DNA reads TGCGCCAGCGGCCAAGAGGGCACCAGGGGTTCACCCCTCCACTTT.

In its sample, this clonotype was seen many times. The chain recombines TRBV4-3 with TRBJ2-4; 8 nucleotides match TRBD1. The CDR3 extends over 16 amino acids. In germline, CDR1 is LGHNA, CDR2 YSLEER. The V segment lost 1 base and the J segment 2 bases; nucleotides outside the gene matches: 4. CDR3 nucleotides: TGCGCCAGCAGCCAAGCTACAGGGGGTACCAAAAACATTCAGTACTTC. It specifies CASSQATGGTKNIQYF.

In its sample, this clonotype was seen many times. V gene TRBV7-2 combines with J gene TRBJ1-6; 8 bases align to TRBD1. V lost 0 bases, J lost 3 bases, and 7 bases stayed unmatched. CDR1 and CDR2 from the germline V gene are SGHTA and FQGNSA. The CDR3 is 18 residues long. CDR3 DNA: TGTGCCAGCAGCTTAGCGGGCCAGGGGGCGTACTATAATTCACCCCTCCACTTT. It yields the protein CASSLAGQGAYYNSPLHF.

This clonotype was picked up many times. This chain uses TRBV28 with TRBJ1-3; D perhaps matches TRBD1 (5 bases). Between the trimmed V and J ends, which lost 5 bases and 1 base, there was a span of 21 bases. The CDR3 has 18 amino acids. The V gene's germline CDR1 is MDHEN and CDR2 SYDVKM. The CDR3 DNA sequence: TGTGCCAGCAGTCCCCCGCGGGGCAATACTCTTTCTGGAAACACCATATATTTT. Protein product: CASSPPRGNTLSGNTIYF.

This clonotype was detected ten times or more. The CDR3 loop reads CASSSSSQKEAFF. The CDR3 coding sequence is TGTGCCAGCAGTTCTTCCTCCCAGAAGGAAGCTTTCTTT. This rearrangement joins TRBV6-5 to TRBJ1-1; D is ambiguous. The V gene's germline CDR1 is MNHEY and CDR2 SVGAGI. The length of the CDR3 is 13 residues. V was trimmed by 4 bases and J by 8 bases, leaving 14 bases between them.

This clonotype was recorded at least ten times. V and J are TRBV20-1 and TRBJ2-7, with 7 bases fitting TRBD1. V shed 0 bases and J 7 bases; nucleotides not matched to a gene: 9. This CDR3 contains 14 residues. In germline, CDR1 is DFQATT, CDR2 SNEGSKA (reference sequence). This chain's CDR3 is CSARDDRDSSEQYF. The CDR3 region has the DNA TGCAGTGCTAGAGATGACAGGGATTCGAGTGAGCAGTACTTC.

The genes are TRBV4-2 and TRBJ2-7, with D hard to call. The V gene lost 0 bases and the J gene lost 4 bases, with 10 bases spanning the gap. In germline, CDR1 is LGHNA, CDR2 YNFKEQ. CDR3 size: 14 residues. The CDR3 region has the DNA TGTGCCAGCAGCCAAGAAGTCAGCAAATACGAGCAGTACTTC. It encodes CASSQEVSKYEQYF.

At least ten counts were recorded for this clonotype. As DNA, the CDR3 is TGTGCCAGCAGCTTGGGACCCGCTCTTTTTTCCTGGACCCAGTACTTC. It is translated as CASSLGPALFSWTQYF. This rearrangement joins TRBV5-5 to TRBJ2-5; D not resolved. There are 16 residues in the CDR3. CDR1 and CDR2 (germline): SGHKS, YYEKEE (reference sequence). The ends were cut back, 0 bases at V and 7 bases at J, with 19 bases in the middle.

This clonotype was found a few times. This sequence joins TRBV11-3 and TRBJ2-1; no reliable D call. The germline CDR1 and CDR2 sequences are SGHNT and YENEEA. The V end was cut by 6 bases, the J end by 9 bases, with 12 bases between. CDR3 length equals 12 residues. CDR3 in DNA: TGTGCCAGCAGTGACTGGCAAAGTGAGCAGTTCTTC. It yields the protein CASSDWQSEQFF.

The CDR3: CASSFRGGGNTIYF. CDR3 in DNA: TGTGCCAGCAGTTTTCGAGGGGGCGGAAACACCATATATTTT. This chain connects TRBV27 to TRBJ1-3; 7 bases fit TRBD1. V was pared by 3 bases and J by 4 bases, with 3 bases of the junction left unmatched. Germline CDR1 MNHEY, CDR2 SMNVEV (reference sequence). This CDR3 spans 14 amino acids.

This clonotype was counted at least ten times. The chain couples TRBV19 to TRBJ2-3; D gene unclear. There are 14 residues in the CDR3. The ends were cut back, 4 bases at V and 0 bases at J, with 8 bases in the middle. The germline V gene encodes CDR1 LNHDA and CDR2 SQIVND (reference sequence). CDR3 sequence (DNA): TGTGCCAGTAGTAGGTTCGGGAGCACAGATACGCAGTATTTT. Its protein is CASSRFGSTDTQYF. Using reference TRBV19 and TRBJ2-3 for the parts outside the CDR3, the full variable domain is DGGITQSPKYLFRKEGQNVTLSCEQNLNHDAMYWYRQDPGQGLRLIYYSQIVNDFQKGDIAEGYSVSREKKESFPLTVTSAQKNPTAFYLCASSRFGSTDTQYFGPGTRLTVL.

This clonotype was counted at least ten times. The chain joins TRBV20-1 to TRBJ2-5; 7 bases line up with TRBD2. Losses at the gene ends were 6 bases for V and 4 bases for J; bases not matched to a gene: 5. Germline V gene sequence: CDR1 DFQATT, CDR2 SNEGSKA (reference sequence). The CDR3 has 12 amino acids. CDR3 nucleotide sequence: TGCAGTGCCCCAAGGGAGGGAGAGACCCAGTACTTC. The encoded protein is CSAPREGETQYF.

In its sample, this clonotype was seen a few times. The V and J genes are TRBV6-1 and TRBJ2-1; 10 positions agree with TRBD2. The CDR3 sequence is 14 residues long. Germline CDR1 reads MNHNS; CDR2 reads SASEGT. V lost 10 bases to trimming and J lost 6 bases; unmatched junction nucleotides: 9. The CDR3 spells CATFVASGSNEQFF. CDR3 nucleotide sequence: TGTGCCACCTTCGTGGCTAGCGGGAGCAATGAGCAGTTCTTC.